Here is one TCR beta chain with its context. This sample was taken from a study of shared clonotypes between healthy human individuals. CD8 cells classed as naive were CD45RO-negative and positively selected for CCR7, excluding terminally differentiated effector memory CD45RA+ cells. Method: immunoSEQ multiplex PCR; TCRdb's copy keeps in-frame clones and lacks some. The sample gives roughly 550,000 clones, around 95% of which show up once; about 0.11% is in the top ten. The germline CDR1 and CDR2 sequences are MNHEY and SVGAGI. Germline trimming cut 5 bases from V and 7 bases from J; bases unmatched to any gene: 6. The CDR3 has 13 residues.

The receptor was derived from a woman aged 25 to 39 in good health. V and J are TRBV6-5 and TRBJ2-3, with TRBD1 matching 7 bases. Sequences were obtained from naive CD8+ T cells sorted from blood. The CDR3 spells CASSPQGPYTQYF. The CDR3 nucleotides are TGTGCCAGCAGTCCACAGGGGCCCTATACGCAGTATTTT.